Shown below are 18 T cell receptor beta chains from a single sample sequenced in a study of T cell responses to AZD1222 COVID-19 vaccine. Produced via immunoSEQ multiplex PCR; TCRdb's table is partial and in-frame only. Counted here are roughly 83,000 clones, roughly 88% occurring once; the ten biggest clones make up roughly 8.7%. The sequenced sample was peripheral blood, obtained on day 0 of AZD1222 vaccination. These receptors all come from an adult in good health.

The chain has TRBV7-8 and TRBJ2-1; perhaps TRBD1 as D (6 bases). V was clipped by 4 bases and J by 0 bases, with 25 bases between them. Germline V gene sequence: CDR1 SGHVS, CDR2 FQNEAQ. The CDR3 contains 20 residues. CDR3 nucleotide sequence: TGTGCCAGCAGCTCCGGACAGTCGGGACGCCCCCTGTCCTCCTACAATGAGCAGTTCTTC. This sequence encodes CASSSGQSGRPLSSYNEQFF.

CDR3 sequence: CASSRPGLARTDTQYF. The CDR3 DNA sequence: TGTGCCAGCAGCCGACCGGGACTAGCGCGCACAGATACGCAGTATTTT. The chain carries TRBV7-9 and TRBJ2-3, with 10 bases aligning to TRBD2. With 5 bases clipped from V and 1 base from J, the junction kept 6 bases outside the gene matches. CDR1 and CDR2 from the germline V gene are SEHNR and FQNEAQ (reference sequence). This CDR3 contains 16 residues.

V usage is TRBV12-3 or TRBV12-4 and J usage is TRBJ1-5; maybe TRBD1 (6 bases). Trimming cost V 6 bases and J 9 bases, with 15 bases left between them. This CDR3 has 13 amino acids. In DNA, the CDR3 is TGTGCCAGCAGGCCACAGGGATTTGGGCCCCAGCATTTT. It codes for CASRPQGFGPQHF.

In its sample, this clone was seen a few times. This sequence joins TRBV7-2 and TRBJ2-1, with D unclear. Germline CDR1 SGHTA, CDR2 FQGNSA. The CDR3 is made up of 15 amino acids. Trimming took off 4 bases at V and 0 bases at J, with 10 bases between the two ends. As DNA, the CDR3 is TGTGCCAGCAGCTCCGGGTCTACCTCCTACAATGAGCAGTTCTTC. This encodes CASSSGSTSYNEQFF.

J is TRBJ2-7 and V is TRBV5-4, with 7 nucleotides matching TRBD1. Germline assignment: CDR1 SGHNT and CDR2 YYREEE (reference sequence). Trimming at V came to 4 bases and at J to 1 base, leaving 5 bases not matched to a gene. This CDR3 is 14 amino acids long. CDR3 coding DNA: TGTGCCAGCAGCACCCGACAGGGATCCTACGAGCAGTACTTC. Translating gives CASSTRQGSYEQYF.

The chain links TRBV7-9 to TRBJ1-2; D uncertain. The CDR3 is 17 amino acids. Between the trimmed V and J ends, which lost 6 bases and 0 bases, there was a span of 20 bases. Looked up from germline, CDR1 is SEHNR and CDR2 is FQNEAQ (reference sequence). CDR3 nucleotides: TGTGCCAGCAGTCCACAGTCCCCGTCTAGGGCTAACTATGGCTACACCTTC. Translation gives CASSPQSPSRANYGYTF.

This chain uses TRBV6-5 with TRBJ1-1; a weak D match, TRBD1 (5 bases). The V end was cut by 3 bases, the J end by 6 bases, with 17 bases between. The CDR3 extends over 15 amino acids. The germline V gene has CDR1 MNHEY and CDR2 SVGAGI. This chain's CDR3 is CASSYGGSGTPEAFF. The DNA for the CDR3 is TGTGCCAGCAGTTATGGGGGGTCGGGGACTCCTGAAGCTTTCTTT.

This clone was seen only once. V gene TRBV5-1 combines with J gene TRBJ1-2; 9 nucleotides match TRBD1. Germline assignment: CDR1 SGHRS and CDR2 YFSETQ. V gave up 4 bases and J gave up 5 bases; unmatched junction bases: 3. The CDR3 runs 13 residues. The CDR3 loop reads CASSRGTGYGYTF. The CDR3, as DNA: TGCGCCAGCAGCCGTGGGACAGGGTATGGCTACACCTTC.

V gene TRBV29-1 combines with J gene TRBJ1-3; D is unresolved. V was clipped by 8 bases and J by 3 bases, with 8 bases between them. CDR3 length equals 11 residues. Germline V CDR1 and CDR2: SQVTM, ANQGSEA. The CDR3 region has the DNA TGCAGCATCGGGGTTGGAAACACCATATATTTT. Translating gives CSIGVGNTIYF.

This rearrangement joins TRBV4-1 to TRBJ1-4; the D gene is possibly TRBD1 (6 bases). The ends were cut back, 5 bases at V and 7 bases at J, with 17 bases in the middle. CDR3 length: 15 amino acids. Germline lookup yields CDR1 MGHRA and CDR2 YSYEKL. Written as DNA, the CDR3 is TGCGCCAGCAGCACTCGTGGGGGGCGGCCTGAAAAACTGTTTTTT. Its translation: CASSTRGGRPEKLFF.

The chain combines TRBV5-8 with TRBJ2-7; 13 bases align to TRBD2. CDR1 SGHTS and CDR2 YDEGEE come from the germline V gene. The CDR3 has 15 amino acids. V lost 4 bases, J lost 3 bases, and 4 bases stayed unmatched. The CDR3 region is CASSPRLAGGYEQYF. The DNA for the CDR3 is TGTGCCAGCAGCCCACGACTAGCGGGGGGCTACGAGCAGTACTTC.

This chain uses TRBV9 with TRBJ2-7; possible D gene TRBD2, 6 bases. CDR3 size: 15 residues. Germline V gene sequence: CDR1 SGDLS, CDR2 YYNGEE. Trimming cost V 0 bases and J 2 bases, with 12 bases left between them. As DNA, the CDR3 is TGTGCCAGCAGCGTAGATTTAGCGGAGGCCTACGAGCAGTACTTC. Protein product: CASSVDLAEAYEQYF.

The gene calls are TRBV5-1 and TRBJ2-7, with a weak D call TRBD1 (5 bases). V gave up 5 bases and J gave up 5 bases, with 20 bases separating them. Germline loops: CDR1 SGHRS, CDR2 YFSETQ. CDR3 length equals 15 residues. The CDR3 sequence: CASSTVGSQGNEQYF. The CDR3 nucleotides read TGCGCCAGCAGTACTGTCGGAAGTCAGGGTAACGAGCAGTACTTC.

The chain is built from TRBV5-4 and TRBJ2-1; 9 nucleotides line up with TRBD1. Germline assignment: CDR1 SGHNT and CDR2 YYREEE (reference sequence). The length of the CDR3 is 16 residues. With V trimmed by 0 bases and J by 5 bases, 6 bases remained unmatched. CDR3 DNA: TGTGCCAGCAGCTTGGGACAGGGGGGGGTTAACAATGAGCAGTTCTTC. This translates into CASSLGQGGVNNEQFF.

The rearrangement links TRBV4-2 to TRBJ2-7, with 13 nucleotides matching TRBD2. V shed 3 bases and J 3 bases; nucleotides not matched to a gene: 8. Per germline, CDR1 LGHNA and CDR2 YNFKEQ. CDR3 length equals 17 residues. CDR3 protein: CASSQDPTSGGVYEQYF. The CDR3 DNA sequence: TGTGCCAGCAGCCAGGATCCTACTAGCGGGGGGGTCTACGAGCAGTACTTC.

The chain couples TRBV3-1 (or the pseudogene TRBV3-2) to TRBJ2-3, with D perhaps given as TRBD1 or TRBD2 (5 bases each). Looked up from germline, CDR1 is LGHDT and CDR2 is YNNKEL (reference sequence). This CDR3 is 13 amino acids long. Trimming cost V 3 bases and J 5 bases, with 9 bases left between them. CDR3 in amino acids: CASSHPGRDTQYF. The CDR3 region has the DNA TGTGCCAGCAGCCACCCAGGGAGAGATACGCAGTATTTT.

The chain couples TRBV9 to TRBJ2-7; D uncertain. The V gene's germline CDR1 is SGDLS and CDR2 YYNGEE. V gave up 4 bases and J gave up 6 bases, with 17 bases separating them. CDR3 length: 14 residues. Here the CDR3 DNA reads TGTGCCAGCAGCTCCCCATTTCAGGACGGCGAGCAGTACTTC. Protein: CASSSPFQDGEQYF. Drawing the rest from reference TRBV9 and TRBJ2-7, the complete variable domain is DSGVTQTPKHLITATGQRVTLRCSPRSGDLSVYWYQQSLDQGLQFLIQYYNGEERAKGNILERFSAQQFPDLHSELNLSSLELGDSALYFCASSSPFQDGEQYFGPGTRLTVT.

As DNA, the CDR3 is TGTGCCAGCAGTGAAGGAGGCAGGGGCTTCAATCAGCCCCAGCATTTT. Translating it yields CASSEGGRGFNQPQHF. The V call is TRBV2, the J call TRBJ1-5; possibly TRBD1 for D (6 bases). Germline CDR1 SNHLY, CDR2 FYNNEI. With 1 base removed from V and 3 bases from J, the gap between germline ends came to 13 bases. The CDR3 has 16 amino acids.